This TCR beta chain was captured by sequencing in a study of T cells in Graves' hyperthyroidism and ophthalmopathy. The germline CDR1 and CDR2 sequences are SGHRS and YFSETQ. The CDR3 sequence is 14 residues long. Trimming removed 4 bases from V and 5 bases from J; junction bases left unmatched: 9. TCR beta CDR3 regions were amplified from RNA. A first-round RT-PCR of the TCR CDR3 used the HTBI primer set. TCRdb analysed the multiplex PCR reads with MiXCR anew, one entry per CDR3 protein. In the table there are approximately 300,000 distinct CDR3 sequences, 15% to 20% of which are singletons. This clonotype has ten or more counts.

The chain recombines TRBV5-1 with TRBJ2-7; 7 positions agree with TRBD1. The sequenced material came from blood. This receptor was taken from a woman aged 60 to 75 with Graves' ophthalmopathy. CDR3 sequence: CASSVDRAADEQYF. CDR3 nucleotides: TGCGCCAGCAGCGTAGACAGGGCAGCCGACGAGCAGTACTTC.